Many counts were recorded for the clone carrying this T cell receptor beta chain. CDR1 and CDR2 (germline): SQVTM, ANQGSEA. This CDR3 contains 9 residues. Trimming took off 6 bases at V and 7 bases at J, with 7 bases between the two ends. The source of the sample is a study of early T cells in non-severe SARS-CoV-2 infection. For the study at large: RNA in bulk from unsorted whole blood was sequenced, and chains were unpaired.

Each single cDNA molecule received a unique molecular identifier. TCRdb recomputed calls from the 5' RACE reads with MiXCR, one row per CDR3 protein. The sample carries approximately 27,000 distinct CDR3 sequences, approximately 5.3% recorded once. The chain links TRBV29-1 to TRBJ2-7; D is ambiguous. Material: whole blood. This clonotype originated in an adult who was a healthcare worker with PCR-confirmed SARS-CoV-2 infection or an uninfected control (not recorded which). CDR3 loop: CSVLAEQYF. DNA of the CDR3: TGCAGCGTCCTCGCGGAGCAGTACTTC.